These 18 T cell receptor beta chains originate from one sample sequenced in a study of control samples from healthy donors and cancer patients. The assay was immunoSEQ multiplex PCR, and TCRdb's table has in-frame clones only and misses some. Among around 110,000 clones listed, around 90% were seen once. The sequenced material came from blood. These receptors all stem from a woman aged 70-85 years in good health.

This clone has only one observation. The chain combines TRBV29-1 with TRBJ1-3; 9 bases align to TRBD1. Germline V lookup: CDR1 SQVTM, CDR2 ANQGSEA. This CDR3 is built from 14 residues. Trimming removed 7 bases from V and 2 bases from J; junction bases left unmatched: 6. This CDR3 reads CSATRQGAGNTIYF. DNA for the CDR3: TGCAGCGCCACTAGACAGGGGGCTGGAAACACCATATATTTT.

The J gene is TRBJ1-6, the V gene TRBV19, with 8 nucleotides matching TRBD1. The CDR3 runs 16 residues. Per germline, CDR1 LNHDA and CDR2 SQIVND (reference sequence). V gave up 5 bases and J gave up 0 bases; unmatched junction bases: 3. The CDR3 sequence is CASSRTGSSYNSPLHF. In DNA, the CDR3 is TGTGCCAGTAGTCGGACAGGGAGCTCCTATAATTCACCCCTCCACTTT.

The chain recombines TRBV29-1 with TRBJ1-5, with TRBD1 as a possible D gene (5 bases). V was shortened by 7 bases and J by 1 base, with 14 bases between the two germline ends. Germline V CDR1 and CDR2: SQVTM, ANQGSEA. This CDR3 spans 14 amino acids. CDR3 in amino acids: CSAEADKSNQPQHF. The CDR3 coding sequence is TGCAGCGCCGAAGCGGACAAGAGCAATCAGCCCCAGCATTTT.

The chain is built from TRBV19 and TRBJ2-7; TRBD1 is a possible D gene (7 bases). The CDR3 loop spans 16 amino acids. The germline V gene has CDR1 LNHDA and CDR2 SQIVND (reference sequence). Trimming left V 5 bases short and J 0 bases short, with 17 bases between. The CDR3 reads CASSPGARQGSYEQYF. As DNA, the CDR3 is TGTGCCAGTAGTCCGGGGGCTCGACAGGGCTCCTACGAGCAGTACTTC. Complete variable domain (other parts from reference TRBV19 and TRBJ2-7): DGGITQSPKYLFRKEGQNVTLSCEQNLNHDAMYWYRQDPGQGLRLIYYSQIVNDFQKGDIAEGYSVSREKKESFPLTVTSAQKNPTAFYLCASSPGARQGSYEQYFGPGTRLTVT.

The V gene is TRBV7-3, the J gene TRBJ1-1; maybe TRBD1 (6 bases). V was shortened by 5 bases and J by 5 bases, with 12 bases between the two germline ends. Germline CDR1 is SGHTA and CDR2 is FQGTGA. The length of the CDR3 is 13 residues. CDR3: CASSAHRETEAFF. In nucleotides, the CDR3 is TGTGCCAGCAGCGCCCACAGGGAGACTGAAGCTTTCTTT. The full variable domain, completed using reference TRBV7-3 and TRBJ1-1, is GAGVSQTPSNKVTEKGKYVELRCDPISGHTALYWYRQSLGQGPEFLIYFQGTGAADDSGLPNDRFFAVRPEGSVSTLKIQRTERGDSAVYLCASSAHRETEAFFGQGTRLTVV.

This sequence joins TRBV19 and TRBJ1-2, with D tentatively TRBD1 (5 bases). V lost 5 bases, J lost 8 bases, and 21 bases lay in between. This CDR3 comprises 15 residues. The germline CDR1 and CDR2 sequences are LNHDA and SQIVND (reference sequence). The CDR3 loop is CASSAPKYTGYGYTF. The CDR3 coding sequence is TGTGCCAGTAGTGCCCCGAAATATACAGGCTACGGCTACACCTTC. Variable domain in full (rest from reference TRBV19 and TRBJ1-2): DGGITQSPKYLFRKEGQNVTLSCEQNLNHDAMYWYRQDPGQGLRLIYYSQIVNDFQKGDIAEGYSVSREKKESFPLTVTSAQKNPTAFYLCASSAPKYTGYGYTFGSGTRLTVV.

The chain employs TRBV5-1 and TRBJ2-3; 8 positions agree with TRBD1. Germline V lookup: CDR1 SGHRS, CDR2 YFSETQ. V lost 1 base, J lost 3 bases, and 4 bases stayed unmatched. This CDR3 is 15 amino acids long. In DNA, the CDR3 is TGCGCCAGCAGCTTGAGAGGACAGGGAACAGATACGCAGTATTTT. It is translated as CASSLRGQGTDTQYF.

In its sample, this clone was seen a few times. CDR3 in DNA: TGTGCCAGCACCCCAGGGGGGGATTCACCCCTCCACTTT. It translates to CASTPGGDSPLHF. This chain joins TRBV7-9 and TRBJ1-6, with TRBD1 matching 7 bases. Germline lookup yields CDR1 SEHNR and CDR2 FQNEAQ (reference sequence). CDR3 length: 13 residues. The V and J ends lost 7 bases and 8 bases, in that order; junction bases with no gene match: 5. Supplemented by reference TRBV7-9 and TRBJ1-6, the full variable domain reads DTGVSQNPRHKITKRGQNVTFRCDPISEHNRLYWYRQTLGQGPEFLTYFQNEAQLEKSRLLSDRFSAERPKGSFSTLEIQRTEQGDSAMYLCASTPGGDSPLHFGNGTRLTVT.

This clone was seen a single time. The rearrangement joins TRBV19 to TRBJ1-2; 8 bases align to TRBD1. The junction had 6 bases not matched to a gene; V was cut back by 3 bases and J by 6 bases. The CDR3 consists of 14 residues. The germline V gene has CDR1 LNHDA and CDR2 SQIVND (reference sequence). The CDR3 region has the DNA TGTGCCAGTAGTATTTTCCCAGGGGGCCATGGCTACACCTTC. Translated: CASSIFPGGHGYTF.

This chain links TRBV18 with TRBJ2-1, with TRBD2 matching 10 bases. Germline V gene sequence: CDR1 KGHSH, CDR2 LQKENI. This CDR3 spans 15 amino acids. V was pared by 2 bases and J by 6 bases, with 4 bases of the junction left unmatched. The CDR3 nucleotides read TGTGCCAGCTCACCAGGTAGCGGGGGGCCCAATGAGCAGTTCTTC. Amino acid sequence: CASSPGSGGPNEQFF. Complete variable domain (other parts from reference TRBV18 and TRBJ2-1): NAGVMQNPRHLVRRRGQEARLRCSPMKGHSHVYWYRQLPEEGLKFMVYLQKENIIDESGMPKERFSAEFPKEGPSILRIQQVVRGDSAAYFCASSPGSGGPNEQFFGPGTRLTVL.

This chain links TRBV5-6 with TRBJ2-7; D may be TRBD2 (7 bases). The CDR3 is made up of 15 amino acids. Germline CDR1 reads SGHDT; CDR2 reads YYEEEE. Trimming took off 2 bases at V and 2 bases at J, with 14 bases between the two ends. CDR3 nucleotides: TGTGCCAGCAGCTTAGGCGGGGGACATACCTACGAGCAGTACTTC. Protein sequence: CASSLGGGHTYEQYF.

The chain is built from TRBV4-2 and TRBJ2-5; 8 bases map to TRBD2. V dropped 5 bases and J dropped 8; count of bases not matched to a gene: 7. The germline V gene has CDR1 LGHNA and CDR2 YNFKEQ. The CDR3 sequence is 13 residues long. The DNA for the CDR3 is TGTGCCAGCAGCATCGGGGGGGAGGGCACCCAGTACTTC. Translation gives CASSIGGEGTQYF.

The CDR3 spells CASSFYRGGNQPQHF. DNA of the CDR3: TGTGCCAGCAGTTTCTACAGGGGCGGCAATCAGCCCCAGCATTTT. The V and J genes are TRBV6-5 and TRBJ1-5, with 7 bases that match TRBD1. This CDR3 comprises 15 residues. Trimming cost V 4 bases and J 2 bases; bases outside gene matches: 5. Germline CDR1 MNHEY, CDR2 SVGAGI.

This clone was observed a handful of times. The chain carries TRBV5-1 and TRBJ2-7; TRBD2 aligns across 16 bases. The germline V gene has CDR1 SGHRS and CDR2 YFSETQ. The trim removed 4 bases at V and 3 bases at J, leaving 10 bases unmatched. This CDR3 is 18 amino acids long. The CDR3 nucleotides read TGCGCCAGCAGCCCGCAGGGACTAGCGGGGGGGAGTTACTACGAGCAGTACTTC. This sequence encodes CASSPQGLAGGSYYEQYF. The variable domain in full, with the rest retrieved from reference TRBV5-1 and TRBJ2-7, is KAGVTQTPRYLIKTRGQQVTLSCSPISGHRSVSWYQQTPGQGLQFLFEYFSETQRNKGNFPGRFSGRQFSNSRSEMNVSTLELGDSALYLCASSPQGLAGGSYYEQYFGPGTRLTVT.

The chain has TRBV19 and TRBJ1-4; TRBD1 matches 8 bases. The CDR3 sequence is 16 residues long. From germline, CDR1 is LNHDA and CDR2 SQIVND (reference sequence). The J segment lost 0 bases and the V segment lost 7 bases, leaving 7 bases of the junction unmatched. The CDR3 reads CASKGTGDPTNEKLFF. CDR3 in DNA: TGTGCCAGTAAGGGGACAGGCGACCCAACTAATGAAAAACTGTTTTTT.

V gene TRBV27 combines with J gene TRBJ2-1; 10 bases are shared with TRBD2. Germline CDR1 reads MNHEY; CDR2 reads SMNVEV (reference sequence). J lost 5 bases, V lost 2 bases, and 3 bases had no gene match. The CDR3 totals 15 residues. The CDR3 sequence: CASSLLSGGHNEQFF. The DNA for the CDR3 is TGTGCCAGCAGTTTACTTAGCGGGGGGCACAATGAGCAGTTCTTC.

The chain couples TRBV18 to TRBJ1-4; possibly TRBD1 for D (5 bases). Trimming removed 4 bases at V and 0 bases at J, with 12 bases between. CDR1 is KGHSH, CDR2 LQKENI, per germline. The CDR3 spans 16 residues. The CDR3 region is CASSRGTVTTNEKLFF. In DNA form, the CDR3 reads TGTGCCAGCTCACGAGGGACGGTTACAACTAATGAAAAACTGTTTTTT.

The chain combines TRBV7-9 with TRBJ2-7; D gene unclear. The CDR3 consists of 15 residues. Trimming left V 5 bases short and J 1 base short, with 15 bases between. Germline CDR1 is SEHNR and CDR2 is FQNEAQ (reference sequence). The CDR3 is CASSLGGVGSYEQYF. CDR3 sequence (DNA): TGTGCCAGCAGCCTTGGTGGTGTAGGGTCCTACGAGCAGTACTTC.